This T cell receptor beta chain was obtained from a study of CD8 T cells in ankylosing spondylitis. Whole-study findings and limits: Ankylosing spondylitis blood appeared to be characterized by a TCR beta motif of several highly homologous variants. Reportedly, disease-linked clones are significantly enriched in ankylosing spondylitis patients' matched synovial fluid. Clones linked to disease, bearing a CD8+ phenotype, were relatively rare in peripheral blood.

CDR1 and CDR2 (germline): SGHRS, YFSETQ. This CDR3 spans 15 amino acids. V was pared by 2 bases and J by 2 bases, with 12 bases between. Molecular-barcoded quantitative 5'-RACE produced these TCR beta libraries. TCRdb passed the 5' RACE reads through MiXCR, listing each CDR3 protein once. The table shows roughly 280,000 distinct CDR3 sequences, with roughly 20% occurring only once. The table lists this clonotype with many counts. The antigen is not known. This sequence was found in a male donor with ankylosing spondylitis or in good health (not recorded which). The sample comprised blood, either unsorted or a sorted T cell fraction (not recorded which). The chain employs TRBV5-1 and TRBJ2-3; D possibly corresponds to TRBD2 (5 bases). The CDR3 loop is CASSFTRGDTDTQYF. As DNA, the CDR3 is TGCGCCAGCAGCTTTACTAGAGGAGACACAGATACGCAGTATTTT.